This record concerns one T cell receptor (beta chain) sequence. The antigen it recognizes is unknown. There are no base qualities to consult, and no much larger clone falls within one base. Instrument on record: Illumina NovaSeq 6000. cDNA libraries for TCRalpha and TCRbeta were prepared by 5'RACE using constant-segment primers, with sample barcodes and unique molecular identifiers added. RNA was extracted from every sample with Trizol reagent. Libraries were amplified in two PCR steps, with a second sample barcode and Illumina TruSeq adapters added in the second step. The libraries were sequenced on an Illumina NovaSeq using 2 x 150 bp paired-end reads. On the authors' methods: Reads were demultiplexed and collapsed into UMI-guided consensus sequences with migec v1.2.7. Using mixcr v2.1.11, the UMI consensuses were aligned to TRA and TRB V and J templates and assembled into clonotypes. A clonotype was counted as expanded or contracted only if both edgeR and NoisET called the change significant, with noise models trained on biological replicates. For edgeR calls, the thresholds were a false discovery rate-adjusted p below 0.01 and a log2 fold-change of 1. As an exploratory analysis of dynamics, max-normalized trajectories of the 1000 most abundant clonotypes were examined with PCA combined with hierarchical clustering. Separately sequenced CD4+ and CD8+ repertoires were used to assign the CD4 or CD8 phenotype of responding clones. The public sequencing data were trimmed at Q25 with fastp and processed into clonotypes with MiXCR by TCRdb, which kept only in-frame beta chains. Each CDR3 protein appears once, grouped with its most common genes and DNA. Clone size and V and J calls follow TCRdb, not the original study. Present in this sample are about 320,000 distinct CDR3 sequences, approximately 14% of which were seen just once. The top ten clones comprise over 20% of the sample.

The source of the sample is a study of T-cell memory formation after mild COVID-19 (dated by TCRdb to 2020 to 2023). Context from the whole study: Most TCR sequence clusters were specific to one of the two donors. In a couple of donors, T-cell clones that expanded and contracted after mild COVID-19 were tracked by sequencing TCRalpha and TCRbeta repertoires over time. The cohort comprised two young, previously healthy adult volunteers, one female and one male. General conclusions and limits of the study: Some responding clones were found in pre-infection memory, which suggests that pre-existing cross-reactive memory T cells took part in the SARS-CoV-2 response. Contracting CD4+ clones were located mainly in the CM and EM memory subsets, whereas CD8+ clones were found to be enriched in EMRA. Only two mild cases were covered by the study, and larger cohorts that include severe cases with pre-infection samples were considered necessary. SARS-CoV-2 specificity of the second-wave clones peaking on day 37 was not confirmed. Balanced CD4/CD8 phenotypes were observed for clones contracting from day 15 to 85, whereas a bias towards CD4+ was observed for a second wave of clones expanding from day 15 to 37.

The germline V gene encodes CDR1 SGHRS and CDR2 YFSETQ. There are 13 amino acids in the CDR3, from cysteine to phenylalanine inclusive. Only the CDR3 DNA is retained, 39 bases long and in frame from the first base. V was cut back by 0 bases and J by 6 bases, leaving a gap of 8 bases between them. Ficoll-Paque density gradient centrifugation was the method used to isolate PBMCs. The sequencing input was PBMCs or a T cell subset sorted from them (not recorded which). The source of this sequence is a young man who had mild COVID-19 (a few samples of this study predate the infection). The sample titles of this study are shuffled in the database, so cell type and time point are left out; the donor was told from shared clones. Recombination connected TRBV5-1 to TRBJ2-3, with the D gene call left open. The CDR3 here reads CASSLELSDTQYF. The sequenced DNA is TGCGCCAGCAGCTTGGAACTTTCGGATACGCAGTATTTT.